The 10 T cell receptor beta chains reported below all come from one sample, sequenced in a study of cytomegalovirus exposure and HLA in healthy donors. This table comes from immunoSEQ multiplex PCR, and its TCRdb copy is limited to in-frame clones, with some not included. This sample has about 130,000 clones, with 89% found just once. The material sequenced was PBMCs. These receptors originate from a man younger than 40 in good health and CMV-seronegative.

The chain carries TRBV10-3 and TRBJ1-1; D might be TRBD1 (5 bases). The germline V gene encodes CDR1 ENHRY and CDR2 SYGVKD. The CDR3 contains 15 residues. V lost 1 base and J 1 base, leaving 10 bases between the germline ends. The CDR3 loop is CAISELVGENTEAFF. The CDR3 nucleotides read TGTGCCATCAGTGAGTTAGTAGGGGAGAACACTGAAGCTTTCTTT.

This clone was seen just once. The genes are TRBV7-3 and TRBJ2-1; no firm D call. Trimming left V 0 bases short and J 2 bases short, with 5 bases between. CDR1 and CDR2 (germline): SGHTA, FQGTGA. The CDR3 contains 14 residues. This CDR3 is CASSLTAAYNEQFF. The CDR3 DNA sequence: TGTGCCAGCAGCTTAACGGCAGCCTACAATGAGCAGTTCTTC.

The J gene is TRBJ1-4, the V gene TRBV19, with TRBD1 identical over 8 bases. Germline values: CDR1 LNHDA, CDR2 SQIVND (reference sequence). The CDR3 covers 14 residues. V shed 4 bases, J shed 3 bases, and the junction held 1 base outside the gene matches. DNA of the CDR3: TGTGCCAGTAGTACCAGGGGGCCTAATGAAAAACTGTTTTTT. This codes for CASSTRGPNEKLFF.

The rearrangement uses TRBV18 and TRBJ1-5, with TRBD1 as a possible D gene (6 bases). Germline V gene lookup returns CDR1 KGHSH and CDR2 LQKENI. CDR3 length equals 15 residues. V was trimmed by 3 bases and J by 4 bases, leaving 13 bases between them. CDR3 in amino acids: CASSPRETGNQPQHF. CDR3 coding DNA: TGTGCCAGCTCACCCCGAGAAACAGGGAATCAGCCCCAGCATTTT.

The chain carries TRBV14 and TRBJ2-4; D may be TRBD1 (5 bases). Trimming cost V 5 bases and J 9 bases, with 14 bases left between them. CDR1 and CDR2 (germline): SGHDN, FVKESK. This CDR3 region has 13 residues. The chain's CDR3 is CASSIGAVRIQYF. The CDR3, as DNA: TGTGCCAGCAGCATAGGGGCAGTCCGCATTCAGTACTTC.

The V gene is TRBV9, the J gene TRBJ2-1; weak D call: TRBD2 (6 bases). Germline V gene lookup returns CDR1 SGDLS and CDR2 YYNGEE. The CDR3 length is 16 residues. Trimming removed 2 bases at V and 7 bases at J, with 19 bases between. The CDR3, as DNA: TGTGCCAGCAGCGTGATCGGGGGTGGATCTCGGAATGAGCAGTTCTTC. Translating gives CASSVIGGGSRNEQFF.

This clone was picked up one time. V and J are TRBV4-2 and TRBJ1-2; TRBD1 matches 7 bases. V lost 4 bases and J lost 6; bases outside the gene matches: 8. CDR3 length: 14 residues. CDR1 and CDR2 from the germline V gene are LGHNA and YNFKEQ. CDR3 bases: TGTGCCAGCAGCCTTCCCCGCAGGGGGGATGGCTACACCTTC. Protein product: CASSLPRRGDGYTF.

The rearrangement uses TRBV19 and TRBJ2-7, with a weak D call TRBD1 (5 bases). CDR3 size: 16 residues. Looked up from germline, CDR1 is LNHDA and CDR2 is SQIVND (reference sequence). Trimming cost V 5 bases and J 1 base, with 18 bases left between them. DNA for the CDR3: TGTGCCAGTAGTTCCCAAGGGGTGAAGGGTTCCTACGAGCAGTACTTC. This encodes CASSSQGVKGSYEQYF. The full variable domain, rest sourced from reference TRBV19 and TRBJ2-7, is DGGITQSPKYLFRKEGQNVTLSCEQNLNHDAMYWYRQDPGQGLRLIYYSQIVNDFQKGDIAEGYSVSREKKESFPLTVTSAQKNPTAFYLCASSSQGVKGSYEQYFGPGTRLTVT.

The chain links TRBV6-5 to TRBJ1-1; D not certain. The CDR3 has 13 amino acids. Trimming shortened V by 2 bases and J by 1 base, and 5 bases separated the two germline ends. Germline V lookup: CDR1 MNHEY, CDR2 SVGAGI. As DNA, the CDR3 is TGTGCCAGCAGTTACGAGGGGAACACTGAAGCTTTCTTT. This codes for CASSYEGNTEAFF.

The chain links TRBV11-2 to TRBJ2-5; TRBD2 matches 7 bases. The germline gives CDR1 SGHAT, CDR2 FQNNGV. The CDR3 has 15 residues. Trimming removed 3 bases from V and 5 bases from J; junction bases left unmatched: 9. The CDR3: CASSLWEGLGETQYF. CDR3 nucleotides: TGTGCCAGCAGCTTGTGGGAGGGGCTCGGGGAGACCCAGTACTTC.